Below, 21 T cell receptor beta chains from the same sample are listed, as sequenced in a study of T cells in Graves' hyperthyroidism and ophthalmopathy. The investigators amplified TCR beta CDR3 regions from RNA transcripts. First-round RT-PCR of the TCR CDR3 relied on the HTBI primer set. One entry per CDR3 protein, called by TCRdb with MiXCR from the multiplex PCR reads. The sample yields hundreds of thousands of distinct CDR3 sequences, 14% to 15% seen once. Sequencing was carried out using blood. Every receptor here comes from a middle-aged woman with Graves' ophthalmopathy.

At least ten counts were recorded for this clonotype. The J gene is TRBJ1-2, the V gene TRBV28; TRBD1 aligns across 11 bases. This CDR3 has 15 residues. Germline values: CDR1 MDHEN, CDR2 SYDVKM. Losses at the gene ends were 2 bases for V and 4 bases for J; bases not matched to a gene: 3. CDR3 DNA: TGTGCCAGCAGTTTAGGGGACAGGGGGAGCTATGGCTACACCTTC. Residues: CASSLGDRGSYGYTF.

This clonotype was observed many times. V gene TRBV30 combines with J gene TRBJ2-7, with a weak D call TRBD2 (5 bases). V was trimmed by 0 bases and J by 6 bases, leaving 9 bases between them. The CDR3 totals 12 residues. The germline V gene encodes CDR1 GTSNPN and CDR2 SVGIG (reference sequence). The CDR3 region has the DNA TGTGCCTGGAGTGTGCAAGGAGGCGAGCAGTACTTC. As protein: CAWSVQGGEQYF.

This clonotype was counted a single time. This sequence joins TRBV12-3 or TRBV12-4 and TRBJ2-2, with D unresolved. Trimming took 6 bases from V and 6 from J, leaving 5 bases between them. The length of the CDR3 is 11 residues. CDR3 nucleotide sequence: TGTGCCAGCAGATCGGCCGGGGAGCTGTTTTTT. Amino acid sequence: CASRSAGELFF.

This clonotype was counted many times. This chain joins TRBV7-2 and TRBJ2-5, with 11 bases that match TRBD1. CDR3 size: 17 residues. Germline loops: CDR1 SGHTA, CDR2 FQGNSA. The junction had 15 bases not matched to a gene; V was cut back by 7 bases and J by 5 bases. The CDR3 nucleotides read TGTGCCAGCATTGTGGACAGGGGGCTGGGAAGTGTGGAGACCCAGTACTTC. It translates to CASIVDRGLGSVETQYF.

This clonotype was seen many times. The V gene is TRBV27, the J gene TRBJ2-7; 10 positions agree with TRBD1. This CDR3 is 15 amino acids long. Germline lookup yields CDR1 MNHEY and CDR2 SMNVEV (reference sequence). Losses at the gene ends were 4 bases for V and 2 bases for J; bases not matched to a gene: 5. CDR3 in amino acids: CASSSPGTGAYEQYF. DNA for the CDR3: TGTGCCAGCAGTTCCCCCGGGACAGGGGCCTACGAGCAGTACTTC.

V and J are TRBV6-2 or TRBV6-3 and TRBJ2-5; D gene uncertain. V was cut by 6 bases and J by 7 bases, with 21 bases left in between. Germline values: CDR1 MNHEY, CDR2 SVGEGT. There are 15 residues in the CDR3. The CDR3 sequence is CASSPPLIAPGTQYF. DNA of the CDR3: TGTGCCAGCAGCCCCCCCCTAATTGCCCCAGGGACCCAGTACTTC.

This clonotype was detected ten times or more. This chain joins TRBV7-2 and TRBJ1-6; D is perhaps TRBD1 (5 bases). Trimming cost V 1 base and J 6 bases, with 7 bases left between them. In germline, CDR1 is SGHTA, CDR2 FQGNSA. The CDR3 length is 14 residues. DNA for the CDR3: TGTGCCAGCAGCTTAGTTCAGGGTAATTCACCCCTCCACTTT. Amino acid sequence: CASSLVQGNSPLHF.

The table lists this clonotype with many counts. This chain links TRBV28 with TRBJ2-5; TRBD1 might be the D (5 bases). CDR1 is MDHEN and CDR2 is SYDVKM in the germline V gene. The V gene lost 6 bases and the J gene lost 3 bases, with 20 bases spanning the gap. The CDR3 length is 16 residues. CDR3 amino acids: CASRPGGARGEETQYF. For the CDR3, the DNA is TGTGCCAGCAGGCCCGGTGGGGCTAGGGGTGAAGAGACCCAGTACTTC.

This clonotype occurred many times. The rearrangement links TRBV11-2 to TRBJ1-2; D gene uncertain. From germline, CDR1 is SGHAT and CDR2 FQNNGV. V was trimmed by 4 bases and J by 6 bases, leaving 3 bases between them. This CDR3 region has 10 residues. The CDR3 DNA reads as TGTGCCAGCAGCTCTGATGGCTACACCTTC. This codes for CASSSDGYTF.

This clonotype was counted at least ten times. The junction departs from germline at one end; a sequencing error may be responsible. CDR3 nucleotide sequence: TGCAGCTTGCTGGGAGGCCTTAGCTCCTACGGGCAGTACTTC. Its translation: CSLLGGLSSYGQYF. The gene calls are TRBV29-1 and TRBJ2-7; weak D call: TRBD2 (6 bases). This CDR3 is built from 14 residues. Germline CDR1 is SQVTM and CDR2 is ANQGSEA.

This clonotype was detected a few times. The rearrangement links TRBV7-9 to TRBJ2-7; 8 bases align to TRBD1. This CDR3 contains 14 residues. Germline V gene data show CDR1 as SEHNR and CDR2 as FQNEAQ (reference sequence). After removal of 5 bases from V and 6 bases from J, the junction contained 9 bases not matched to a gene. The CDR3 DNA follows: TGTGCCAGCAGCCAGACAGGGGTAAAGGTCGAGCAGTACTTC. As protein: CASSQTGVKVEQYF.

This clonotype appeared many times. The chain employs TRBV28 and TRBJ2-2; D possibly corresponds to TRBD2 (5 bases). CDR3 length: 15 amino acids. Per the germline V gene, CDR1 is MDHEN and CDR2 is SYDVKM. Trimming pared 5 bases from V and 4 bases from J, leaving 14 bases between. The CDR3 sequence: CASSPPGLGTGELFF. Here the CDR3 DNA reads TGTGCCAGCAGTCCCCCGGGGTTAGGCACCGGGGAGCTGTTTTTT. The variable domain in full, with the rest retrieved from reference TRBV28 and TRBJ2-2, is DVKVTQSSRYLVKRTGEKVFLECVQDMDHENMFWYRQDPGLGLRLIYFSYDVKMKEKGDIPEGYSVSREKKERFSLILESASTNQTSMYLCASSPPGLGTGELFFGEGSRLTVL.

This chain links TRBV19 with TRBJ1-1; 10 bases fit TRBD1. Trimming took 7 bases from V and 3 from J; bases not matched to a gene: 11. CDR1 and CDR2 (germline): LNHDA, SQIVND (reference sequence). The CDR3 has 16 amino acids. The CDR3 nucleotides read TGTGCCAGTACCGCCTTCCGGGACAGGGGTTACACTGAAGCTTTCTTT. Translating it yields CASTAFRDRGYTEAFF.

This clonotype was seen at least ten times. The rearrangement uses TRBV24-1 and TRBJ1-3, with D possibly TRBD1 on 6 matching bases. The CDR3 length is 15 residues. CDR1 and CDR2 (germline): KGHDR, SFDVKD. The V end was cut by 8 bases, the J end by 0 bases, with 13 bases between. The chain's CDR3 is CATILQGLSGNTIYF. The CDR3 DNA follows: TGTGCCACCATCCTACAGGGTCTCTCTGGAAACACCATATATTTT.

This clonotype was counted many times. V gene TRBV2 combines with J gene TRBJ2-7; D not resolved. This CDR3 spans 15 amino acids. CDR1 and CDR2 (germline): SNHLY, FYNNEI. V lost 1 base, J lost 3 bases, and 13 bases lay in between. This chain's CDR3 is CASSEGQENSYEQYF. Written as DNA, the CDR3 is TGTGCCAGCAGTGAAGGGCAGGAGAATAGCTACGAGCAGTACTTC.

There are many counts of this clonotype. The chain carries TRBV7-2 and TRBJ2-4; 7 bases line up with TRBD2. V was clipped by 7 bases and J by 0 bases; unmatched bases: 3. The germline CDR1 and CDR2 sequences are SGHTA and FQGNSA. CDR3 length: 14 amino acids. CDR3 protein: CASKAGLAKNIQYF. The CDR3 DNA is TGTGCCAGCAAAGCGGGACTAGCCAAAAACATTCAGTACTTC.

This clonotype was observed many times. This rearrangement joins TRBV19 to TRBJ1-5; no clear D gene. The CDR3 is made up of 13 amino acids. V dropped 3 bases and J dropped 5 bases, with 8 bases sitting between them. CDR1 LNHDA and CDR2 SQIVND come from the germline V gene (reference sequence). CDR3 region: CASSIQADQPQHF. The CDR3 bases are TGTGCCAGTAGTATCCAAGCGGATCAGCCCCAGCATTTT.

This clonotype was counted ten times or more. This chain uses TRBV6-5 with TRBJ2-5; D is unresolved. CDR3 length equals 13 residues. With 3 bases removed from V and 5 bases from J, the gap between germline ends came to 10 bases. CDR1 and CDR2 (germline): MNHEY, SVGAGI. The CDR3: CASSYTARETQYF. In DNA, the CDR3 is TGTGCCAGCAGTTATACGGCACGCGAGACCCAGTACTTC.

The V and J genes are TRBV7-9 and TRBJ2-5; the D gene is possibly TRBD2 (6 bases). V was cut by 5 bases and J by 1 base, with 8 bases left in between. Looked up from germline, CDR1 is SEHNR and CDR2 is FQNEAQ (reference sequence). The CDR3 is 13 residues long. In nucleotides, the CDR3 is TGTGCCAGCAGCCATAGCGGCCAAGAGACCCAGTACTTC. It specifies CASSHSGQETQYF.

The sample holds many counts of this clonotype. The chain combines TRBV19 with TRBJ1-1; D is unclear. CDR3 length equals 13 residues. With 7 bases removed from V and 4 bases from J, the gap between germline ends came to 13 bases. CDR1 and CDR2 (germline): LNHDA, SQIVND (reference sequence). CDR3 in amino acids: CASTSSTFTEAFF. The CDR3 DNA reads as TGTGCCAGTACCTCAAGTACCTTCACTGAAGCTTTCTTT.

There are many counts of this clonotype. One end of the junction fails to match germline, which may point to a read error. The V call is TRBV7-7, the J call TRBJ1-3, with D unresolved. This CDR3 contains 13 residues. Germline CDR1 and CDR2: SSHAT and FNYEAQ (reference sequence). The CDR3 DNA is TGTGCTAGCAGCTTATCAGCTGGAAACACCATATATTTT. Translated, it gives CASSLSAGNTIYF. The full variable domain, in which reference TRBV7-7 and TRBJ1-3 provide the parts outside the CDR3, is GAGVSQSPRYKVTKRGQDVTLRCDPISSHATLYWYQQALGQGPEFLTYFNYEAQPDKSGLPSDRFSAERPEGSISTLTIQRTEQRDSAMYRCASSLSAGNTIYFGEGSWLTVV.